The sample holds many counts of the clone carrying this TCR beta chain. The antigen is unknown. The source of the sample is a study of identical twins. Findings and limits, study-wide: Its conclusions, products of cross-sectional statistical analysis, did not come from following the same donors. Out-of-frame sharing of TCR alpha in monozygotic twins was underestimated by models.

cDNA carried unique molecular identifiers, and a universal primer site was added by template switching. TCRdb passed the 5' RACE reads through MiXCR, listing each CDR3 protein once. The profile covers about 210,000 distinct CDR3 sequences, with roughly a tenth appearing a single time and roughly 5% taken by the ten largest. All donors were healthy Caucasians. Germline trimming cut 6 bases from V and 7 bases from J; bases unmatched to any gene: 11. This CDR3 has 14 residues. From germline, CDR1 is MGHDK and CDR2 SYGVNS. The sequenced material came from memory (CD45RO+) T cells sorted from blood. This receptor was taken from a woman aged 18-35 years in good health. V gene TRBV25-1 combines with J gene TRBJ1-1, with 7 bases fitting TRBD1. The CDR3 sequence is CASSRQGWEVEAFF. CDR3 DNA: TGTGCCAGCAGCAGACAGGGTTGGGAGGTTGAAGCTTTCTTT.